The clone carrying this T cell receptor (beta chain) was recorded a few times. No antigen is known for it. Sequenced material consisted of expressed TCRB transcripts (all of the isolated RNA was reverse transcribed). Sequencing was performed with immunoSEQ multiplex PCR; in TCRdb, only in-frame clones are kept and a portion is missing. The sample holds about 40,000 clones; about half are singletons and the top ten take 0.72%. The data stem from a study of beta chain features in type 1 diabetes. The CDR3 consists of 16 residues. Between the trimmed V and J ends, which lost 3 bases and 5 bases, there was a span of 20 bases. The germline V gene has CDR1 SGHKS and CDR2 YYEKEE (reference sequence). Findings and limits, study-wide: Across all four CD4+ subsets, people with type 1 diabetes showed modestly shorter TCRB CDR3s.

This TCR was sampled from a woman in her late teens or twenties in good health. V gene TRBV5-5 combines with J gene TRBJ1-1, with D possibly matching TRBD1 (6 bases). The sequencing input was central memory CD4+ T cells from blood. The CDR3 is CASSWEGTYRATEAFF. Here the CDR3 DNA reads TGTGCCAGCAGCTGGGAGGGGACGTACAGGGCGACTGAAGCTTTCTTT.